The 10 T cell receptor beta chains reported below all come from one sample, sequenced in a study of early T cells in non-severe SARS-CoV-2 infection. TCRdb re-derived calls from the 5' RACE reads in MiXCR, one entry per CDR3 protein. Here the sample spans more than 50,000 distinct CDR3 sequences, approximately 12% being singletons. Sequences were derived from whole blood, sampled at baseline. Source of these receptors: an adult who was a healthcare worker with PCR-confirmed SARS-CoV-2 infection or an uninfected control (not recorded which).

CDR3 coding DNA: TGCAGTGCCATCTACAGGGGCGAGCAGTACTTC. This translates into CSAIYRGEQYF. The chain carries TRBV20-1 and TRBJ2-7, with 7 bases that match TRBD1. CDR3 length: 11 residues. The V and J ends lost 6 bases and 6 bases, in that order; junction bases with no gene match: 5. The germline V gene encodes CDR1 DFQATT and CDR2 SNEGSKA (reference sequence).

Within the sample, this clonotype is large. The V gene is TRBV2, the J gene TRBJ2-4; a possible D gene is TRBD2 (5 bases). The CDR3 is made up of 11 amino acids. Germline-derived CDR1 and CDR2 are SNHLY and FYNNEI. V dropped 5 bases and J dropped 8 bases, with 7 bases sitting between them. CDR3 residues: CASSHGDIQYF. CDR3 in DNA: TGTGCCAGCAGTCACGGGGACATTCAGTACTTC.

This clonotype was seen a few times. The chain couples TRBV7-9 to TRBJ2-5, with TRBD1 identical over 8 bases. CDR3 length equals 14 residues. The germline V gene has CDR1 SEHNR and CDR2 FQNEAQ (reference sequence). The V segment lost 5 bases and the J segment 2 bases; nucleotides outside the gene matches: 4. For the CDR3, the DNA is TGTGCCAGCAGCCAGGACAGGGCACAAGAGACCCAGTACTTC. Its protein is CASSQDRAQETQYF. The full variable domain, its missing parts supplied by reference TRBV7-9 and TRBJ2-5, is DTGVSQNPRHKITKRGQNVTFRCDPISEHNRLYWYRQTLGQGPEFLTYFQNEAQLEKSRLLSDRFSAERPKGSFSTLEIQRTEQGDSAMYLCASSQDRAQETQYFGPGTRLLVL.

In its sample, this clonotype was seen many times. This sequence joins TRBV21-1 and TRBJ1-5. TRBV21-1 is a listed pseudogene. CDR3 length: 13 residues. CDR3 nucleotides: TGTGCCAGCAGCAAAGGTACCCGAGCGCCCCAGCATTTT. Residues: CASSKGTRAPQHF.

V and J are TRBV4-3 and TRBJ2-5, with D perhaps TRBD1 or TRBD2 (5 bases each). The germline gives CDR1 LGHNA, CDR2 YSLEER. The CDR3 sequence is 18 residues long. V gave up 0 bases and J gave up 1 base, with 18 bases separating them. CDR3 in DNA: TGCGCCAGCAGCCAAGATCTTATCGGGAACAGGCTCCAAGAGACCCAGTACTTC. It codes for CASSQDLIGNRLQETQYF.

The chain is built from TRBV12-3 or TRBV12-4 and TRBJ1-1; D is unresolved. The V gene lost 5 bases and the J gene lost 1 base, with 11 bases spanning the gap. This CDR3 comprises 14 residues. The CDR3 DNA sequence: TGTGCCAGCAGTCCCACCCAATCGAACACTGAAGCTTTCTTT. Its protein is CASSPTQSNTEAFF.

This clonotype was seen only a few times. The genes are TRBV19 and TRBJ2-2; D gene unclear. V was trimmed by 3 bases and J by 5 bases, leaving 7 bases between them. This CDR3 contains 13 residues. Germline V lookup: CDR1 LNHDA, CDR2 SQIVND (reference sequence). The CDR3 sequence: CASSIAVTGELFF. The CDR3 DNA reads as TGTGCCAGTAGTATCGCAGTAACCGGGGAGCTGTTTTTT.

This clonotype was counted only a few times. J is TRBJ1-2 and V is TRBV28; D not resolved. Trimming took 5 bases from V and 4 from J, leaving 11 bases between them. This CDR3 has 13 amino acids. Per germline, CDR1 MDHEN and CDR2 SYDVKM. This CDR3 reads CASSKSDTYGYTF. The CDR3 DNA reads as TGTGCCAGCAGTAAATCCGACACCTATGGCTACACCTTC.

This clonotype was observed a few times. This chain uses TRBV7-9 with TRBJ1-5; tentatively, D is TRBD1 (5 bases). The length of the CDR3 is 16 residues. Germline V gene sequence: CDR1 SEHNR, CDR2 FQNEAQ (reference sequence). V lost 1 base and J 2 bases, leaving 12 bases between the germline ends. As DNA, the CDR3 is TGTGCCAGCAGCTTAGTTACAGGAGTACGCAATCAGCCCCAGCATTTT. It yields the protein CASSLVTGVRNQPQHF.

In its sample, this clonotype was seen a few times. This rearrangement joins TRBV6-6 to TRBJ1-6, with D possibly being TRBD1 (5 bases). The CDR3 totals 14 residues. V lost 5 bases and J 10 bases, leaving 15 bases between the germline ends. Germline V gene lookup returns CDR1 MNHNY and CDR2 SVGAGI (reference sequence). The CDR3 DNA reads TGTGCCAGCAGTCTCGGGCAGGGCGGATCACCCCTCCACTTT. This codes for CASSLGQGGSPLHF.